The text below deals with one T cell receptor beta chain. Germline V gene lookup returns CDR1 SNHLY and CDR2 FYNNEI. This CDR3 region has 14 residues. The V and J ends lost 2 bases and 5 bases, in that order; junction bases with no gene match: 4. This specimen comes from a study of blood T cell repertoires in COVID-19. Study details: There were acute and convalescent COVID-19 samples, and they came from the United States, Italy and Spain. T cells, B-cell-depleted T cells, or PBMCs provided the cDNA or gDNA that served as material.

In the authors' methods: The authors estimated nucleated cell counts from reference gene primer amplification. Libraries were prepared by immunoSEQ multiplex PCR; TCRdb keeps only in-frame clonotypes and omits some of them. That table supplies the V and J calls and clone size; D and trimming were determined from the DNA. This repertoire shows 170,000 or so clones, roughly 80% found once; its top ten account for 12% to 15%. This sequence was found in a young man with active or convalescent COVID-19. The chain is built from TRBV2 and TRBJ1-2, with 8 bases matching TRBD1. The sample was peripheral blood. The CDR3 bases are TGTGCCAGCAGTGAACGGACAGGGACTTATGGCTACACCTTC. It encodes CASSERTGTYGYTF.